This T cell receptor (beta chain) appears in the sequencing data of a study of T cell repertoires in cytomegalovirus infection (dated by TCRdb to about 2019). In terms of the full investigation: The HLA type of each donor mattered for the analysis, because public TCR beta signatures pointed to carriage of CMV infection along with the matching HLA type. The research as a whole found: In the ex vivo response, HLA-C-restricted CMV-specific TCR beta clonotypes were dominant, and in two of eight donors the single most frequent clonotype came from this HLA-C-restricted group. Carriers of CMV infection plus the relevant HLA type were discriminated by the cumulative frequency of public TCR beta family members in the study cohort and in an independent approximately 400-donor cohort.

This sample was sequenced with an Illumina HiSeq 1500. TCRdb itself trimmed the public reads at Q25 with fastp, ran MiXCR and retained productive beta chains. When rows share a CDR3 protein, they turn into one entry using the most common DNA and genes. Recorded for this sample are almost 550,000 distinct CDR3 sequences; approximately 16% of them occurred a single time. 20% to 30% of the sample comes from the top ten. Ten or more counts support this clonotype. The target of this receptor is not known. No clone much larger than this one lies a single base away; base qualities are absent. This clonotype was sampled from a human donor in good health (CMV status not recorded). Some clones in this sample may be carry-over from other donors' samples. The sequencing sample was made of CD8+ T cells from PBMCs.

The CDR3 is CASSPVRETNYGYTF. The DNA reads as follows: TGTGCCAGCAGTCCGGTACGGGAGACTAACTATGGCTACACCTTC. Recombination joined TRBV28 with TRBJ1-2; there is no confident call for the D gene. Trimming takes 5 bases from V and 0 bases from J, and the germline ends sit 13 bases apart. The CDR3 sequence holds 15 residues, the cysteine and phenylalanine included. The entry retains the CDR3 DNA only, 45 bases that are in frame from base 1. CDR1 and CDR2 were assigned from the germline V gene as MDHEN and SYDVKM.